This T cell receptor (beta chain) was captured by sequencing in a study of cytotoxic CD8 clonotypes in ibrutinib-treated CLL. Study as a whole: Response samples came after a median about 13 months of treatment, range 6 to 36. Study-level findings and limits: Sustained-remission patients were sampled at one set of times and progressing patients at different ones. Clonality, elevated at ibrutinib response, dropped back toward baseline at progression.

Measured with immunoSEQ multiplex PCR; TCRdb has only the in-frame clones, and not every one. The sample consists of about 84,000 clones, 86% of them appearing once. Roughly 2 micrograms of genomic DNA, which was extracted from cryopreserved PBMCs, served as the material used for the TCR beta libraries. The ends lost 2 bases at V and 4 bases at J; junction bases unmatched: 7. Germline values: CDR1 LNHDA, CDR2 SQIVND (reference sequence). There are 16 residues in the CDR3. Worth noting for this clone: The antigen is unknown.

The sequences come from PBMCs, collected before ibrutinib treatment. This chain connects TRBV19 to TRBJ2-1; the match to TRBD2 covers 8 bases. The receptor was derived from a human donor with chronic lymphocytic leukemia. The chain's CDR3 is CASSILAREVYNEQFF. The CDR3 bases are TGTGCCAGTAGTATATTGGCGCGGGAGGTATACAATGAGCAGTTCTTC.